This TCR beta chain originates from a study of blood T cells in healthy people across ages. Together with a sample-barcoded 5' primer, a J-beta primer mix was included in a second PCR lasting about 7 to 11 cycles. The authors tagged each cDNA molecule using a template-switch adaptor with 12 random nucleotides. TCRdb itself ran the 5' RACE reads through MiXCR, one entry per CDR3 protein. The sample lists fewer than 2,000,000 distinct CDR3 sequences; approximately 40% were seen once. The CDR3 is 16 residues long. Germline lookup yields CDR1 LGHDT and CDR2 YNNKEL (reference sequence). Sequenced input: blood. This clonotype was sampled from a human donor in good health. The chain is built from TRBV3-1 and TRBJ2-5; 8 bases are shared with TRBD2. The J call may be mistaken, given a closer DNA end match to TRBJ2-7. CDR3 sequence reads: CASSQDFGGGSDEQYF. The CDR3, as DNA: TGTGCCAGCAGCCAAGATTTCGGCGGGGGGTCTGACGAGCAGTACTTC.